A selection of T cell receptor beta chains follows, all from one sample in a study of molecular identifiers for immune sequencing clone quantification. TCRdb ran MiXCR on the PCR reads and lists one entry per CDR3 protein. Of approximately 550,000 distinct CDR3 sequences listed, around a fifth are singletons. The sample was naive CD8+ T cells from blood, with Jurkat cell RNA spiked in. These TCRs come from a human donor in good health. Some libraries in this study had Jurkat cell RNA spiked in. CDR3s include the opening cysteine and the closing phenylalanine or tryptophan. D genes are given only for firm matches. The size field is filled for only some rows; it gives once, few, many or a size class.

D gene | J gene | V gene | clone size | CDR3 DNA | CDR3 protein
TRBD1 | TRBJ2-1 | TRBV4-3 | few | TGCGCCAGCAGCCAAGACTCGACAGGGAAGTCCTACAATGAGCAGTTCTTC | CASSQDSTGKSYNEQFF
TRBD1 | TRBJ2-1 | TRBV6-6 | NA | TGTGCCAGCAGTGCTCCGGGACAGGGGGCTAACTCCTACAATGAGCAGTTCTTC | CASSAPGQGANSYNEQFF
TRBD2 | TRBJ2-5 | TRBV28 | many | TGTGCCAGCAGTCCCGGGACAGGGACTAGCGGGAGCGGAGAGACCCAGTACTTC | CASSPGTGTSGSGETQYF
TRBD2 | TRBJ2-5 | TRBV7-9 | few | TGTGCCAGCAGCCATAGACTAGCGGGGGGGCCTGAGACCCAGTACTTC | CASSHRLAGGPETQYF
NA | TRBJ1-1 | TRBV7-9 | many | TGTGCCAGCAGCTTATACACCACTGAAGCTTTCTTT | CASSLYTTEAFF
NA | TRBJ2-2 | TRBV7-9 | NA | TGTGCCAGCAGCTCAGCGTTTAGAACAGACTCCACCGGGGAGCTGTTTTTT | CASSSAFRTDSTGELFF
TRBD1 | TRBJ1-2 | TRBV5-1 | few | TGCGCCAGCAGCTTGGAACGACAGGGACGCCATGGCTACACCTTC | CASSLERQGRHGYTF
NA | TRBJ2-7 | TRBV18 | NA | TGTGCCAGCTCACCAAGTAGTATTGGGGAGCAGTACTTC | CASSPSSIGEQYF
NA | TRBJ1-4 | TRBV7-9 | NA | TGTGCCAGTAGCCCTTACCCCACTAATGGAAAACTGTTTTTT | CASSPYPTNGKLFF
TRBD2 | TRBJ2-4 | TRBV7-9 | many | TGTGCCAGCACTCACACTAGCGGACTAGCCAAAAACATTCAGTACTTC | CASTHTSGLAKNIQYF